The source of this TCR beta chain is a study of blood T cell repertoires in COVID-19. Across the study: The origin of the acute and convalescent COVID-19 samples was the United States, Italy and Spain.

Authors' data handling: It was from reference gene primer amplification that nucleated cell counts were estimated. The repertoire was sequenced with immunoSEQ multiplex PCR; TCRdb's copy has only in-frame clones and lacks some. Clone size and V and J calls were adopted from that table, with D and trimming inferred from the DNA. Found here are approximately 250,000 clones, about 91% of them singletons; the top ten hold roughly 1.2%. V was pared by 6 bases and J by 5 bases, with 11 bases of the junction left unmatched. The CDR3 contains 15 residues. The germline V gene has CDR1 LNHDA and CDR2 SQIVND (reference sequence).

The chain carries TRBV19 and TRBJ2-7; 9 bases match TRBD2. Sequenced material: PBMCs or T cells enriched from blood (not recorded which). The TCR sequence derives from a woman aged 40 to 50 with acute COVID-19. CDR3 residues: CASSPHHSGSNEQYF. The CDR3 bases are TGTGCCAGTAGCCCGCACCATAGCGGGAGTAACGAGCAGTACTTC.